Sequencing of this TCR beta chain was carried out in a study of early T cells in non-severe SARS-CoV-2 infection. As for the study in general: Chains from this unsorted whole-blood bulk RNA could not be paired. General study results and limits: Anti-spike CD8 responses were favored by VDJdb matching, which missed private and CD4 specificities.

Trimming pared 0 bases from V and 4 bases from J, leaving 4 bases between. CDR1 and CDR2 from the germline V gene are SGHAT and FQNNGV. This CDR3 is 12 amino acids long. Individual cDNA molecules were tagged with unique molecular identifiers. Each CDR3 protein is one row after TCRdb ran MiXCR on the 5' RACE reads. The sample lists about 54,000 distinct CDR3 sequences, around 7.7% occurring once. This clonotype was counted only a few times. The antigen remains undetermined. Sequencing used whole blood, obtained at baseline. The V call is TRBV11-2, the J call TRBJ2-7; no firm D call. This sequence originates from an adult who was a healthcare worker with PCR-confirmed SARS-CoV-2 infection or an uninfected control (not recorded which). CDR3 DNA sequence: TGTGCCAGCAGCTTAGACGCGTACGAGCAGTACTTC. Protein product: CASSLDAYEQYF.